This TCR beta chain was identified during a study of shared clonotypes between healthy human individuals. The V gene's germline CDR1 is SGHDN and CDR2 FVKESK. The CDR3 extends over 16 amino acids. V was pared by 5 bases and J by 5 bases, with 12 bases of the junction left unmatched. TCRdb's table, derived via immunoSEQ multiplex PCR, lists solely in-frame clones and lacks some. The top ten clones hold about 0.11% of a sample with 500,000 to 700,000 clones, 85% to 95% of them seen once. A remark on this clone: What it binds is unknown.

Terminally differentiated effector memory CD45RA+ cells were excluded from the naive CD8 cells, which were CD45RO-negative and positively selected for CCR7. Study-level findings and limits: Estimated richness was generally greater in naive than memory subsets.

Material for sequencing was naive CD8+ T cells sorted from blood. This receptor was identified in a woman in her twenties or thirties in good health. This chain links TRBV14 with TRBJ2-7; 10 bases agree with TRBD2. In DNA form, the CDR3 reads TGTGCCAGCAGCACTAGCGGGGCCCACCAGGAGCACGAGCAGTACTTC. This gives the protein CASSTSGAHQEHEQYF.